A single sample is the source of the 3 T cell receptor beta chains below, sequenced in a study of shared clonotypes between healthy human individuals. Here immunoSEQ multiplex PCR was the method, and the copy in TCRdb shows in-frame clones only, minus some. The sample consists of under 2.5 million clones, 85% to 95% of them appearing once. The sample consisted of naive CD4+ T cells from PBMCs. Subset indicated: CD45RA+ positively selected. These TCRs come from a man younger than 35 in good health. Some clones in this sample may be carry-over from other donors' samples.

In regard to this clone: This sample includes further DNA sequences coding for the same CDR3. This rearrangement joins TRBV5-1 to TRBJ1-1, with D perhaps matching TRBD1 (6 bases). The CDR3 is 14 residues long. Trimming took off 0 bases at V and 3 bases at J, with 9 bases between the two ends. Germline V gives CDR1 SGHRS, CDR2 YFSETQ. CDR3 nucleotide sequence: TGCGCCAGCAGCTTGGTCCCAGGGGACACTGAAGCTTTCTTT. Amino acids: CASSLVPGDTEAFF.

The chain recombines TRBV27 with TRBJ2-5, with TRBD2 matching over 9 bases. Trimming cost V 6 bases and J 10 bases; bases outside gene matches: 15. The CDR3 contains 15 residues. CDR1 and CDR2 from the germline V gene are MNHEY and SMNVEV (reference sequence). CDR3: CASSPFQAGGGGQYF. CDR3 coding DNA: TGTGCCAGCAGCCCATTTCAAGCGGGAGGTGGGGGCCAGTACTTC.

This clone was seen only once. V and J are TRBV30 and TRBJ1-4; TRBD1 agrees at 9 bases. Germline lookup yields CDR1 GTSNPN and CDR2 SVGIG (reference sequence). The V and J ends lost 2 bases and 1 base, in that order; junction bases with no gene match: 5. The CDR3 is 16 amino acids. DNA for the CDR3: TGTGCCTGGAGTCGGGACAGGGTAGTAACTAATGAAAAACTGTTTTTT. Amino acids: CAWSRDRVVTNEKLFF.